This TCR beta chain is drawn from a study of shared clonotypes between healthy human individuals. Per the study methods: Sequence data from immunoSEQ were junction-only and lacked quality scores; consequently, filtering differed. Produced via immunoSEQ multiplex PCR; TCRdb's table is partial and in-frame only. V, J and clone size are taken as reported in that table, and D and trimming were inferred from the DNA itself. Of about 530,000 clones listed, roughly 79% were seen once; the top ten hold approximately 12%. The specimen was PBMCs. This TCR was recovered from a woman aged 40 to 50 in good health. Some clones in this sample may be carry-over from other donors' samples.

The CDR3: CASLGGGRMASGYTF. The CDR3 nucleotides read TGTGCCAGCCTTGGGGGGGGGCGAATGGCATCTGGCTACACCTTC. V and J are TRBV28 and TRBJ1-2, with TRBD1 as a possible D gene (6 bases). Trimming took 8 bases from V and 7 from J, leaving 23 bases between them. Per the germline V gene, CDR1 is MDHEN and CDR2 is SYDVKM. The CDR3 spans 15 residues.